One and the same sample provided the 27 T cell receptor beta chains below, sequenced in a study of blood T cells in healthy people across ages. The use of a sample-barcoded 5' primer and a J-beta primer mix characterized a second PCR of roughly 6 to 11 cycles. Via MiXCR, TCRdb re-called the 5' RACE reads, giving one row per CDR3 protein. The repertoire holds about 1,400,000 distinct CDR3 sequences, with roughly 60% as singletons. The sample comprised blood. The receptor set was obtained from a man aged 18 to 29 in good health.

This clonotype was seen a single time. The chain links TRBV20-1 to TRBJ1-4; D gene unclear. The CDR3 is 14 residues long. Germline-derived CDR1 and CDR2 are DFQATT and SNEGSKA (reference sequence). V gave up 5 bases and J gave up 7 bases, with 17 bases separating them. The CDR3 DNA reads as TGCAGTGCTCCTGACGGCGCTCGGAGTGAAAAACTGTTTTTT. It translates to CSAPDGARSEKLFF.

The chain joins TRBV4-2 to TRBJ1-1, with D unclear. Germline CDR1 reads LGHNA; CDR2 reads YNFKEQ. The length of the CDR3 is 12 residues. V was cut by 5 bases and J by 5 bases, with 9 bases left in between. In DNA, the CDR3 is TGTGCCAGCAGCAAAGGGATTACTGAAGCTTTCTTT. Protein product: CASSKGITEAFF.

V is TRBV7-6 and J is TRBJ2-1; the match to TRBD2 covers 15 bases. Germline CDR1 is SGHVS and CDR2 is FNYEAQ. The CDR3 length is 17 residues. Unmatched junction bases numbered 8, after V lost 4 bases and J lost 7 bases. CDR3 nucleotide sequence: TGTGCCAGCAGCTCCAGGACTAGCGGGGGGGCAAGGAATGAGCAGTTCTTC. Translated: CASSSRTSGGARNEQFF.

The J gene is TRBJ2-3, the V gene TRBV5-1; 14 bases agree with TRBD2. The V segment lost 5 bases and the J segment 0 bases; nucleotides outside the gene matches: 5. Germline values: CDR1 SGHRS, CDR2 YFSETQ. The CDR3 is 17 residues long. This CDR3 reads CASRLGLAGASTDTQYF. The CDR3 coding sequence is TGCGCCAGCAGACTGGGACTAGCGGGGGCTAGCACAGATACGCAGTATTTT.

The chain links TRBV3-1 to TRBJ2-3; D uncertain. V lost 8 bases to trimming and J lost 4 bases, with 10 bases between them. The CDR3 is 12 amino acids. Germline values: CDR1 LGHDT, CDR2 YNNKEL (reference sequence). The CDR3 protein is CASRTEADTQYF. The CDR3 nucleotides read TGTGCCAGCCGCACAGAGGCAGATACGCAGTATTTT.

This sequence joins TRBV6-2 or TRBV6-3 and TRBJ2-3; 8 nucleotides agree with TRBD2. There are 15 residues in the CDR3. Unmatched junction bases numbered 9, after V lost 7 bases and J lost 3 bases. Germline V CDR1 and CDR2: MNHEY, SVGEGT. This chain's CDR3 is CASIALGLATDTQYF. The CDR3 nucleotides are TGTGCCAGCATTGCACTCGGACTAGCAACAGATACGCAGTATTTT.

Turning to this clonotype: Relative to the germline gene, one junction end is altered; a read error may explain this. J is TRBJ1-5 and V is TRBV12-3 or TRBV12-4; 9 bases agree with TRBD1. The CDR3 covers 20 residues. CDR3 in amino acids: CAGSGRVLLGQGNSNQPQHF. In nucleotides, the CDR3 is TGTGCCGGCAGTGGGAGGGTATTATTGGGACAGGGAAATAGCAATCAGCCCCAGCATTTT.

The V and J genes are TRBV6-1 and TRBJ1-2, with D unresolved. From germline, CDR1 is MNHNS and CDR2 SASEGT. Trimming took off 4 bases at V and 3 bases at J, with 9 bases between the two ends. The CDR3 consists of 13 residues. The chain's CDR3 is CASSADLDYGYTF. Written as DNA, the CDR3 is TGTGCCAGCAGTGCGGATCTTGACTATGGCTACACCTTC.

This clonotype was seen a handful of times. The rearrangement uses TRBV20-1 and TRBJ2-7, with 7 bases identical to TRBD2. The germline gives CDR1 DFQATT, CDR2 SNEGSKA (reference sequence). The length of the CDR3 is 17 residues. The V gene end was trimmed by 0 bases and the J gene end by 2 bases; junction bases not matched to a gene: 13. This chain's CDR3 is CSAREEPAGALAYEQYF. The DNA of the CDR3 is TGCAGTGCTAGAGAGGAGCCGGCGGGAGCTCTGGCCTACGAGCAGTACTTC.

This chain links TRBV5-8 with TRBJ2-7, with 7 bases identical to TRBD1. The CDR3 is made up of 15 amino acids. CDR1 is SGHTS and CDR2 is YDEGEE in the germline V gene. Losses at the gene ends were 3 bases for V and 2 bases for J; bases not matched to a gene: 8. CDR3 in amino acids: CASSSQPGQTYEQYF. In DNA form, the CDR3 reads TGTGCCAGCAGCTCGCAACCGGGACAGACCTACGAGCAGTACTTC.

The genes are TRBV6-1 and TRBJ2-3; 14 bases align to TRBD2. J lost 3 bases, V lost 3 bases, and 14 bases had no gene match. This CDR3 comprises 20 residues. In germline, CDR1 is MNHNS, CDR2 SASEGT. CDR3 DNA sequence: TGTGCCAGCAGTGATCAAGGACTAGCGGGAGGACCCATCCAGACAGATACGCAGTATTTT. Translating gives CASSDQGLAGGPIQTDTQYF.

The chain joins TRBV19 to TRBJ2-3; a possible D gene is TRBD2 (5 bases). The germline gives CDR1 LNHDA, CDR2 SQIVND (reference sequence). V was clipped by 1 base and J by 4 bases, with 6 bases between them. The CDR3 runs to 13 residues. CDR3 bases: TGTGCCAGTAGTATAGTAGCGTCAGATACGCAGTATTTT. It is translated as CASSIVASDTQYF.

The chain combines TRBV7-2 with TRBJ1-2, with a weak D call TRBD1 (5 bases). From germline, CDR1 is SGHTA and CDR2 FQGNSA. The CDR3 loop spans 13 amino acids. Trimming removed 0 bases from V and 8 bases from J, with 10 bases in between. The CDR3 DNA reads TGTGCCAGCAGCTTAGCTTCGCCAGGGGGCTACACCTTC. Its protein is CASSLASPGGYTF. Complete variable domain (other parts from reference TRBV7-2 and TRBJ1-2): GAGVSQSPSNKVTEKGKDVELRCDPISGHTALYWYRQSLGQGLEFLIYFQGNSAPDKSGLPSDRFSAERTGGSVSTLTIQRTQQEDSAVYLCASSLASPGGYTFGSGTRLTVV.

This clonotype was detected only once. The chain combines TRBV2 with TRBJ1-1; D is ambiguous. CDR1 and CDR2 from the germline V gene are SNHLY and FYNNEI. The CDR3 is 13 residues long. V was pared by 8 bases and J by 2 bases, with 12 bases between. The CDR3 nucleotides read TGTGCCAGCCGACTTGAGGGAAACACTGAAGCTTTCTTT. Amino acids: CASRLEGNTEAFF.

The chain links TRBV7-2 to TRBJ2-1; weak D call: TRBD1 (5 bases). The germline V gene encodes CDR1 SGHTA and CDR2 FQGNSA. The length of the CDR3 is 15 residues. The V and J ends lost 4 bases and 4 bases respectively, with 14 bases between them. CDR3 amino acids: CASSYDRNPYNEQFF. The CDR3 DNA reads as TGTGCCAGCAGCTACGACAGAAACCCTTACAATGAGCAGTTCTTC.

The J gene is TRBJ2-5, the V gene TRBV4-3; a possible D gene is TRBD1 (6 bases). Germline V CDR1 and CDR2: LGHNA, YSLEER. V was pared by 1 base and J by 3 bases, with 15 bases between. This CDR3 has 16 amino acids. This CDR3 is CASSQGRRDKKETQYF. CDR3 coding DNA: TGCGCCAGCAGCCAAGGTCGCCGGGACAAAAAAGAGACCCAGTACTTC.

The chain joins TRBV27 to TRBJ2-3, with D tentatively TRBD2 (6 bases). V gave up 2 bases and J gave up 1 base, with 10 bases separating them. The CDR3 contains 15 residues. Germline lookup yields CDR1 MNHEY and CDR2 SMNVEV (reference sequence). CDR3 protein: CASSLGGEGTDTQYF. In DNA form, the CDR3 reads TGTGCCAGCAGTTTAGGAGGGGAGGGCACAGATACGCAGTATTTT.

The J gene is TRBJ2-4, the V gene TRBV6-6; D gene ambiguous. The tail of the sequence fits TRBJ2-7 better, so the J call may be wrong. Germline-derived CDR1 and CDR2 are MNHNY and SVGAGI (reference sequence). The CDR3 runs to 13 residues. As DNA, the CDR3 is TGTGCCAGCCCCCTAGGCAGTACCTACGAGCAGTACTTC. Translation gives CASPLGSTYEQYF.

The V call is TRBV6-6, the J call TRBJ1-2, with TRBD1 as a possible D gene (6 bases). Germline CDR1 MNHNY, CDR2 SVGAGI (reference sequence). Trimming shortened V by 6 bases and J by 0 bases, and 17 bases separated the two germline ends. The CDR3 is 16 amino acids. CDR3 in DNA: TGTGCCAGCAGCCTCTACGGACAGTCGGCTAACTATGGCTACACCTTC. Its translation: CASSLYGQSANYGYTF.

J is TRBJ2-3 and V is TRBV4-3, with TRBD2 matching over 13 bases. This CDR3 has 17 residues. Trimming at V came to 3 bases and at J to 2 bases, leaving 5 bases not matched to a gene. Per germline, CDR1 LGHNA and CDR2 YSLEER. The chain's CDR3 is CASSHGLAGDNTDTQYF. CDR3 nucleotides: TGCGCCAGCAGCCACGGACTAGCGGGAGATAACACAGATACGCAGTATTTT.

The V gene is TRBV18, the J gene TRBJ2-4; D uncertain. The CDR3 runs to 14 residues. CDR1 and CDR2 from the germline V gene are KGHSH and LQKENI. Trimming left V 2 bases short and J 5 bases short, with 10 bases between. The CDR3 DNA reads as TGTGCCAGCTCACCAAGGGTATCTGAAAACATTCAGTACTTC. This codes for CASSPRVSENIQYF.

The chain has TRBV7-2 and TRBJ2-7, with 8 bases lining up with TRBD1. The CDR3 has 15 residues. Per germline, CDR1 SGHTA and CDR2 FQGNSA. J was trimmed by 3 bases and V by 5 bases; bases with no gene match: 9. The DNA of the CDR3 is TGTGCCAGCAGCCACCGGACAGGGAGAATCTACGAGCAGTACTTC. The encoded protein is CASSHRTGRIYEQYF.

This clonotype appeared a few times. J is TRBJ2-3 and V is TRBV7-2; 7 nucleotides line up with TRBD2. Per germline, CDR1 SGHTA and CDR2 FQGNSA. The trim removed 1 base at V and 2 bases at J, leaving 6 bases unmatched. The CDR3 contains 16 residues. CDR3 region: CASSLEQRGPTDTQYF. CDR3 sequence (DNA): TGTGCCAGCAGCTTAGAACAGCGGGGCCCCACAGATACGCAGTATTTT. Drawing the rest from reference TRBV7-2 and TRBJ2-3, the complete variable domain is GAGVSQSPSNKVTEKGKDVELRCDPISGHTALYWYRQSLGQGLEFLIYFQGNSAPDKSGLPSDRFSAERTGGSVSTLTIQRTQQEDSAVYLCASSLEQRGPTDTQYFGPGTRLTVL.

This clonotype showed up just once. The rearrangement links TRBV12-3 or TRBV12-4 to TRBJ2-1; 15 bases are shared with TRBD2. V shed 2 bases, J shed 6 bases, and the junction held 11 bases outside the gene matches. The CDR3 has 19 amino acids. For the CDR3, the DNA is TGTGCCAGCAGTTTAACGGGGACTAGCGGGAGGTCATACTTCAATGAGCAGTTCTTC. This codes for CASSLTGTSGRSYFNEQFF.

CDR3 amino acids: CASSLSSGQNYGYTF. CDR3 sequence (DNA): TGTGCCAGCAGCTTATCTAGCGGACAGAACTATGGCTACACCTTC. The chain links TRBV7-2 to TRBJ1-2; a weak D match, TRBD1 (6 bases). Germline lookup yields CDR1 SGHTA and CDR2 FQGNSA. The CDR3 has 15 residues. V was pared by 2 bases and J by 2 bases, with 12 bases between.

The chain couples TRBV20-1 to TRBJ2-5; no clear D. V dropped 3 bases and J dropped 4 bases, with 12 bases sitting between them. Germline V gene sequence: CDR1 DFQATT, CDR2 SNEGSKA (reference sequence). The CDR3 runs 13 residues. CDR3 coding DNA: TGCAGTGCTAGTCCAGCATGGTTAGAGACCCAGTACTTC. This sequence encodes CSASPAWLETQYF.

This sequence joins TRBV3-1 and TRBJ2-1, with a weak D call TRBD2 (5 bases). Between the trimmed V and J ends, which lost 0 bases and 4 bases, there was a span of 25 bases. The V gene's germline CDR1 is LGHDT and CDR2 YNNKEL (reference sequence). The CDR3 has 20 amino acids. The CDR3 nucleotides are TGTGCCAGCAGCCAAGAAAAGGTTCGGGATGAGCGGTTCCAATACAATGAGCAGTTCTTC. This codes for CASSQEKVRDERFQYNEQFF.